One and the same sample provided the 21 T cell receptor beta chains below, sequenced in a study of T cell repertoires in cytomegalovirus infection (dated by TCRdb to between 2019 and 2020). Sequencing used an Illumina HiSeq 1500. Through fastp at Q25 and MiXCR, TCRdb rebuilt clones from the public reads, retaining in-frame beta chains. CDR3 protein sequences are deduplicated, and each keeps its most common genes and DNA. This sample lists roughly 310,000 distinct CDR3 sequences; 29% were detected once. The ten largest account for 15% to 20% of the sample. Their antigen targets remain unknown. The treatment or condition label of this sample denotes: in vitro stimulation with specific CMV peptide epitopes to enrich CMV-specific T cells. The sequencing used cultured PBMCs, collected from culture after CMV antigen stimulation. The receptor set was obtained from a human donor in good health (CMV status not recorded). Some clones in this sample may be carry-over from other donors' samples.

This clonotype has more than one count but fewer than ten. The chain carries TRBV28 and TRBJ2-1, with 8 bases lining up with TRBD2. J lost 4 bases, V lost 7 bases, and 12 bases had no gene match. The germline CDR1 and CDR2 sequences are MDHEN and SYDVKM. The CDR3 loop spans 16 amino acids. CDR3 DNA sequence: TGTGCCAGCACGACGTCTCAGGGACTAGAATACAATGAGCAGTTCTTC. This gives the protein CASTTSQGLEYNEQFF.

The V call is TRBV6-5, the J call TRBJ1-2; D is possibly TRBD1 (5 bases). CDR3 length: 16 residues. Germline CDR1 MNHEY, CDR2 SVGAGI. V dropped 4 bases and J dropped 4 bases, with 19 bases sitting between them. The CDR3 loop is CASSSEARRGAYGYTF. In DNA form, the CDR3 reads TGTGCCAGCAGTTCCGAGGCCCGTAGAGGGGCCTATGGCTACACCTTC.

The rearrangement joins TRBV19 to TRBJ2-7, with 7 bases matching TRBD1. The CDR3 is 15 amino acids. V lost 6 bases, J lost 0 bases, and 8 bases stayed unmatched. CDR1 and CDR2 from the germline V gene are LNHDA and SQIVND (reference sequence). CDR3 DNA: TGTGCCAGTAGGACTATCGACAGGGCCTCCTACGAGCAGTACTTC. This codes for CASRTIDRASYEQYF.

This clonotype was seen a single time. At one boundary the junction diverges from the germline segment, which might be a read error. The chain employs TRBV7-4 and TRBJ1-2; 8 nucleotides line up with TRBD1. The CDR3 runs 14 residues. Germline CDR1 SGHVT, CDR2 SQSDAQ. CDR3 loop: CASSSMGQDYGCTF. The CDR3 DNA reads as TGTGCCAGCAGCTCGATGGGACAGGACTATGGCTGCACCTTC.

The chain is built from TRBV5-6 and TRBJ2-7, with D possibly TRBD2 on 5 matching bases. V was clipped by 0 bases and J by 12 bases, with 10 bases between them. The length of the CDR3 is 11 residues. Germline values: CDR1 SGHDT, CDR2 YYEEEE. This CDR3 reads CASSLVGITYF. In nucleotides, the CDR3 is TGTGCCAGCAGCTTGGTCGGGATAACGTACTTC. Looking up the rest from reference TRBV5-6 and TRBJ2-7 gives the full variable domain: DAGVTQSPTHLIKTRGQQVTLRCSPKSGHDTVSWYQQALGQGPQFIFQYYEEEERQRGNFPDRFSGHQFPNYSSELNVNALLLGDSALYLCASSLVGITYFGPGTRLTVT.

The chain couples TRBV7-8 to TRBJ1-1; D uncertain. Germline V lookup: CDR1 SGHVS, CDR2 FQNEAQ. V lost 0 bases and J lost 4, with 6 bases in between. CDR3 length: 13 residues. The CDR3 protein is CASSLASPTEAFF. CDR3 nucleotides: TGTGCCAGCAGCTTAGCGAGTCCCACTGAAGCTTTCTTT.

In this sample, this clonotype turned up once. The V call is TRBV19, the J call TRBJ1-1; D ambiguous. The V and J ends lost 9 bases and 2 bases respectively, with 13 bases between them. The germline CDR1 and CDR2 sequences are LNHDA and SQIVND (reference sequence). The CDR3 consists of 13 residues. CDR3 nucleotides: TGTGCCAGCGGACGGTATTATAACACTGAAGCTTTCTTT. Encoded protein: CASGRYYNTEAFF.

V and J are TRBV28 and TRBJ2-1, with TRBD2 matching 10 bases. J was trimmed by 6 bases and V by 7 bases; bases with no gene match: 9. This CDR3 is 15 amino acids long. Germline CDR1 is MDHEN and CDR2 is SYDVKM. The CDR3 loop reads CASTLPGLAFNEQFF. The CDR3 DNA sequence: TGTGCCAGCACCCTACCGGGACTAGCGTTCAATGAGCAGTTCTTC.

The chain carries TRBV7-9 and TRBJ2-7, with 8 bases that match TRBD2. The CDR3 has 17 residues. Germline CDR1 SEHNR, CDR2 FQNEAQ (reference sequence). J gave up 1 base and V 4 bases, and 12 bases lay outside the gene matches. CDR3 coding DNA: TGTGCCAGCAGCTCTGGTCTCGGGGGGGCGGTATCCTACGAGCAGTACTTC. Protein product: CASSSGLGGAVSYEQYF. The whole variable domain, remainder taken from reference TRBV7-9 and TRBJ2-7, is DTGVSQNPRHKITKRGQNVTFRCDPISEHNRLYWYRQTLGQGPEFLTYFQNEAQLEKSRLLSDRFSAERPKGSFSTLEIQRTEQGDSAMYLCASSSGLGGAVSYEQYFGPGTRLTVT.

This sequence joins TRBV7-9 and TRBJ2-7; D gene uncertain. CDR3 length equals 14 residues. V shed 7 bases and J shed 6 bases, with 19 bases lying between them. Germline CDR1 and CDR2: SEHNR and FQNEAQ (reference sequence). CDR3 protein: CASKYLDRVGEQYF. For the CDR3, the DNA is TGTGCCAGCAAATACCTAGACCGGGTGGGCGAGCAGTACTTC.

There are a few counts of this clonotype. CDR3 bases: TGTGCCAGTAGTATCCCCGGCAGCCAAGAGACCCAGTACTTC. Translation gives CASSIPGSQETQYF. The V gene is TRBV19, the J gene TRBJ2-5; D call uncertain. Germline V gene lookup returns CDR1 LNHDA and CDR2 SQIVND (reference sequence). The germline V and J ends were trimmed by 3 bases and 1 base, with 9 bases remaining between them. This CDR3 has 14 amino acids.

In its sample, this clonotype was seen a few times. The chain has TRBV4-2 and TRBJ2-1, with D possibly TRBD2 on 5 matching bases. The germline gives CDR1 LGHNA, CDR2 YNFKEQ. Trimming shortened V by 1 base and J by 1 base, and 11 bases separated the two germline ends. The CDR3 runs 16 residues. DNA for the CDR3: TGTGCCAGCAGCCAAGTCGGCGGGCAGTCCTACAATGAGCAGTTCTTC. This encodes CASSQVGGQSYNEQFF.

This clonotype was counted many times. The chain recombines TRBV6-2 or TRBV6-3 with TRBJ2-7, with TRBD1 as a possible D gene (6 bases). Trimming cost V 2 bases and J 1 base, with 9 bases left between them. Germline loops: CDR1 MNHEY, CDR2 SVGEGT. The CDR3 is 14 residues long. The CDR3 DNA is TGTGCCAGCAGTTACCGGGACAATTCCTACGAGCAGTACTTC. Protein product: CASSYRDNSYEQYF.

The chain combines TRBV20-1 with TRBJ1-6, with TRBD1 matching over 8 bases. Germline V lookup: CDR1 DFQATT, CDR2 SNEGSKA (reference sequence). V lost 0 bases to trimming and J lost 7 bases; unmatched junction nucleotides: 11. The CDR3 spans 17 residues. CDR3 in amino acids: CSARDVFEQGGNSPLHF. CDR3 coding DNA: TGCAGTGCTAGAGATGTATTTGAACAGGGGGGGAATTCACCCCTCCACTTT.

V is TRBV7-2 and J is TRBJ2-5; no definite D call. Trimming took off 3 bases at V and 3 bases at J, with 14 bases between the two ends. The CDR3 totals 15 residues. CDR1 is SGHTA and CDR2 is FQGNSA in the germline V gene. CDR3 DNA sequence: TGTGCCAGCAGCTTGGGCCCTCTAAGGGAAGAGACCCAGTACTTC. It specifies CASSLGPLREETQYF.

The chain couples TRBV5-4 to TRBJ1-6, with D perhaps TRBD1 (6 bases). CDR1 and CDR2 from the germline V gene are SGHNT and YYREEE (reference sequence). Trimming removed 4 bases at V and 10 bases at J, with 21 bases between. This CDR3 is built from 16 residues. The CDR3 DNA reads as TGTGCCAGCAGCCTGGACAGTCTAAAGGGTGGATCACCCCTCCACTTT. Residues: CASSLDSLKGGSPLHF.

The chain is built from TRBV27 and TRBJ1-2; the D is unclear. Per the germline V gene, CDR1 is MNHEY and CDR2 is SMNVEV (reference sequence). V gave up 11 bases and J gave up 9 bases, with 16 bases separating them. The CDR3 is 11 residues long. The CDR3 nucleotides read TGTGCCGGACCCCGAGCCGATAGCTACACCTTC. It encodes CAGPRADSYTF.

The chain carries TRBV6-2 or TRBV6-3 and TRBJ1-2; tentative D call: TRBD1 (5 bases). V was shortened by 2 bases and J by 4 bases, with 14 bases between the two germline ends. CDR3 size: 15 residues. The germline V gene has CDR1 MNHEY and CDR2 SVGEGT. The DNA for the CDR3 is TGTGCCAGCAGTTACATCGGCAGGGTCGGCTATGGCTACACCTTC. Translation gives CASSYIGRVGYGYTF.

This clonotype was detected only once. The V call is TRBV19, the J call TRBJ2-5; D possibly corresponds to TRBD1 (6 bases). From germline, CDR1 is LNHDA and CDR2 SQIVND (reference sequence). The germline V and J ends were trimmed by 6 bases and 2 bases, with 13 bases remaining between them. CDR3 size: 14 residues. This CDR3 is CASRDSVGQETQYF. The CDR3 DNA follows: TGTGCCAGTAGGGACAGTGTTGGTCAAGAGACCCAGTACTTC.

This clonotype was detected a few times. This rearrangement joins TRBV20-1 to TRBJ1-6; tentatively, D is TRBD1 (6 bases). Germline loops: CDR1 DFQATT, CDR2 SNEGSKA (reference sequence). This CDR3 contains 14 residues. With 0 bases removed from V and 7 bases from J, the gap between germline ends came to 10 bases. Here the CDR3 reads CSAREDSLNSPLHF. The CDR3 nucleotides are TGCAGTGCTAGAGAGGACAGCCTGAATTCACCCCTCCACTTT.

This clonotype turned up a few times. CDR3 residues: CASSMRRNTEAFF. In nucleotides, the CDR3 is TGTGCCAGTAGTATGAGGCGGAACACTGAAGCTTTCTTT. This chain joins TRBV19 and TRBJ1-1; unclear D gene. From germline, CDR1 is LNHDA and CDR2 SQIVND (reference sequence). The CDR3 has 13 residues. V was shortened by 3 bases and J by 1 base, with 6 bases between the two germline ends.